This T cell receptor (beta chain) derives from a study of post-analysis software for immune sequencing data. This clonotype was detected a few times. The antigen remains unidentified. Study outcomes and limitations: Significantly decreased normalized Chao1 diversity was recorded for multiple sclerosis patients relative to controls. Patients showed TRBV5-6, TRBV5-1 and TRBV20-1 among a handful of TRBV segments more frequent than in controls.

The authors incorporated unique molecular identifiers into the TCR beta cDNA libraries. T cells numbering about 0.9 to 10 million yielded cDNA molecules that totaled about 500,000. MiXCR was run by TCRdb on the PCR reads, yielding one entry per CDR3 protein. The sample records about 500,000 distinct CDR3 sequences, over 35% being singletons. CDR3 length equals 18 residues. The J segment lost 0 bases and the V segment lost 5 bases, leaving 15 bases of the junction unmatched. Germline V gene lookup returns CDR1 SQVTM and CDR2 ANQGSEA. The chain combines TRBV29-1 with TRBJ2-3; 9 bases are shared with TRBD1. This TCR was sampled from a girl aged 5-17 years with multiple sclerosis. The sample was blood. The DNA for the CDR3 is TGCAGCGTTCGTTCCGGGACAGGGCCTTATGCTAGCACAGATACGCAGTATTTT. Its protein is CSVRSGTGPYASTDTQYF.